This TCR beta chain was captured in a study of tumor-infiltrating lymphocytes in localized non-small cell lung cancer. Losses at the gene ends were 4 bases for V and 2 bases for J; bases not matched to a gene: 7. This CDR3 has 15 amino acids. Germline V gene data show CDR1 as SGHAT and CDR2 as FQNNGV. Profiling relied on immunoSEQ multiplex PCR, and the TCRdb table lists in-frame clones only, not all of them. There are roughly 2,400 clones in the sample; about 51% occur only once, and 13% lies in the top ten. This clone was observed a handful of times. The TCR was taken from a human donor with non-small cell lung cancer. Some clones in this sample may be carry-over from other donors' samples. The source material was uninvolved lung tissue not adjacent to the tumor. V and J are TRBV11-2 and TRBJ2-7; 8 bases are a match to TRBD2. The CDR3, as DNA: TGTGCCAGCAGCTCCGCAACTAGCGGTCCCTACGAGCAGTACTTC. Amino acid sequence: CASSSATSGPYEQYF.